The clone carrying this TCR beta chain was seen only once. Per the original data handling: Researchers report that nucleated cell counts were estimated from reference gene primer amplification. TCRdb's table, derived via immunoSEQ multiplex PCR, lists solely in-frame clones and lacks some. V and J calls and clone size are copied from that table; D and trimming were computed from the DNA. The sample shows around 120,000 clones, 87% of them seen only once. This entry comes from a study of blood T cell repertoires in COVID-19. The J segment lost 7 bases and the V segment lost 2 bases, leaving 6 bases of the junction unmatched. The CDR3 runs 14 residues. The germline gives CDR1 LGHDT, CDR2 YNNKEL (reference sequence).

The chain joins TRBV3-1 (or the pseudogene TRBV3-2) to TRBJ2-3; 7 bases line up with TRBD1. This receptor was identified in a woman between 65 and 79 years old with acute or convalescent COVID-19. Sequenced: peripheral blood. The CDR3 sequence: CASSQTPRGNTQYF. CDR3 nucleotide sequence: TGTGCCAGCAGCCAAACCCCCAGGGGGAATACGCAGTATTTT.